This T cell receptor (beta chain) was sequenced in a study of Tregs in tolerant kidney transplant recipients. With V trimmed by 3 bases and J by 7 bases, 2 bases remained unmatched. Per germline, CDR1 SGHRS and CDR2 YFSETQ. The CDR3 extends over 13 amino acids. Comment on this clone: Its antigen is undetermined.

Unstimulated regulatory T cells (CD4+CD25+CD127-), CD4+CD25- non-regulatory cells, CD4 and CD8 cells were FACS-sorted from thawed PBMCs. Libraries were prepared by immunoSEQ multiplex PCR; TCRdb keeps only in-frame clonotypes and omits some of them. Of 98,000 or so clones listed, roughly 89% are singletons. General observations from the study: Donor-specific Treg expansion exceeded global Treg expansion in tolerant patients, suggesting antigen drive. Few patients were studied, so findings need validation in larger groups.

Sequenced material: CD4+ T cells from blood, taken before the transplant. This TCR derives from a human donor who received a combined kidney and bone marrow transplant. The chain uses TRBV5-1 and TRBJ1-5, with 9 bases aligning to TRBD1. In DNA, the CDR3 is TGCGCCAGCAGCTGGACAGGGGACCAGCCCCAGCATTTT. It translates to CASSWTGDQPQHF.